This T cell receptor beta chain was documented in a study of OX40 agonist ivuxolimab in advanced cancers. Only in-frame clones appear in the TCRdb table, and some are missing; sequencing was by immunoSEQ multiplex PCR. Found here are about 76,000 clones, over 75% of them singletons; the top ten hold roughly 6%. The TCR comes from an adult with an advanced solid tumor such as melanoma, head and neck, liver or kidney cancer. The sample was CD4+ or CD8+ T cells sorted from blood, taken in a trial of the OX40 agonist ivuxolimab.

CDR3 residues: CASSSGPRGTEAFF. The CDR3 region has the DNA TGTGCCAGCAGTTCAGGGCCGCGGGGGACTGAAGCTTTCTTT. The V gene is TRBV6-5, the J gene TRBJ1-1, with TRBD1 as a possible D gene (5 bases). The germline V gene encodes CDR1 MNHEY and CDR2 SVGAGI. The CDR3 runs 14 residues. V dropped 4 bases and J dropped 5 bases, with 14 bases sitting between them.